This T cell receptor (beta chain) is from a study of CD8 T cells in ankylosing spondylitis. Study-wide findings and caveats: Roughly eight highly homologous variants made up a TCR beta motif that seemed to typify ankylosing spondylitis blood.

Construction of TCR beta libraries was performed using quantitative 5'-RACE with molecular barcodes. TCRdb redid the calling of the 5' RACE reads with MiXCR, one entry per CDR3 protein. The sample holds roughly 400,000 distinct CDR3 sequences; 20% to 25% are singletons and the top ten take 16%. CDR1 LGHDT and CDR2 YNNKEL come from the germline V gene (reference sequence). With V trimmed by 1 base and J by 6 bases, 6 bases remained unmatched. CDR3 length: 17 amino acids. Regarding this clonotype: Its antigen is as yet unknown.

This clonotype was obtained from a male donor with ankylosing spondylitis. V usage is TRBV3-1 and J usage is TRBJ2-1, with 13 positions matching TRBD2. The sequencing sample was made of blood, either unsorted or a sorted T cell fraction (not recorded which). The CDR3 is CASSQALGLAGSNEQFF. CDR3 DNA sequence: TGTGCCAGCAGCCAAGCCCTGGGACTAGCGGGAAGCAATGAGCAGTTCTTC.